The rows below give T cell receptor beta chains drawn from one sample of a study of blood T cell repertoires in COVID-19. Generated by immunoSEQ multiplex PCR, the TCRdb table keeps only in-frame clones and is missing some. The profile covers approximately 97,000 clones, with about 87% appearing a single time and just under 20% taken by the ten largest. Specimen: peripheral blood. Receptors were obtained from a human donor in a cohort sampled during active COVID-19. Both conserved end residues are trimmed from each CDR3.

CDR3 protein | V gene
ASSRDGFEQY | TRBV5-4
ASTGTGYGYT | TRBV11-2
ASSGSPWREAYNEQF | TRBV6-1
SASPRGQVTYEQY | TRBV20-1
ASSPNGPGLAPDTQY | TRBV7-6
ASSLGLKELF | TRBV28
ASSWGQGFGEQY | TRBV11-2
ASFTKNTGELF | TRBV28
ATSRVKDYGYT | TRBV6-5
ASSLTGTEAF | TRBV28